This T cell receptor beta chain stems from a study of cytomegalovirus exposure and HLA in healthy donors. The overall study: Of all 400 or so donors who were genotyped, about 84% belonged to the Caucasian-associated ancestry cluster.

Amplification used 60 Vbeta primers and 13 Jbeta primers. Clones were read by immunoSEQ multiplex PCR, and TCRdb kept only the in-frame ones, dropping some. The sample lists under 150,000 clones; around 72% were seen once. Notes on the study in general: With later analysis, a missense DCLRE1C variant became linked to TCR beta V- and J-gene trimming.

In the case of this clone: Antigen: not known.

Germline values: CDR1 SGDLS, CDR2 YYNGEE. Trimming cost V 4 bases and J 0 bases; bases outside gene matches: 3. The CDR3 runs to 15 residues. The TCR sequence derives from a man aged 50 or older in good health and CMV-seropositive. The sample was PBMCs. The chain links TRBV9 to TRBJ2-3; TRBD2 agrees at 9 bases. This CDR3 reads CASSFTSGSTDTQYF. CDR3 DNA sequence: TGTGCCAGCAGCTTCACTAGCGGGAGCACAGATACGCAGTATTTT.